The entry below describes one TCR beta chain. Antigen specificity is unknown. The data stem from a study of metastatic and nonmetastatic thyroid tumors. General study findings and limits: Reported TCR beta diversity, measured in blood and tumor, was significantly higher for malignant thyroid tumors than for benign nodules.

With 3 bases removed from V and 7 bases from J, the gap between germline ends came to 19 bases. Germline lookup yields CDR1 MNHNS and CDR2 SASEGT. CDR3 length: 16 residues. Every patient was untreated before thyroid surgery. TCRdb reanalyzed the PCR reads with MiXCR. The data contain 10,000 to 13,000 clones, more than 35% of them seen just once; the ten biggest clones take up about a sixth. Sequencing was carried out using tumor tissue. This chain links TRBV6-1 with TRBJ1-5; the D gene is possibly TRBD1 (5 bases). This receptor was identified in a female donor with papillary thyroid cancer or a benign thyroid nodule (not recorded which). Some clones in this sample may be carry-over from other donors' samples. CDR3 protein: CASSDPQGRESQPQHF. The CDR3 DNA sequence: TGTGCCAGCAGTGACCCCCAGGGCAGGGAGAGCCAGCCCCAGCATTTT.